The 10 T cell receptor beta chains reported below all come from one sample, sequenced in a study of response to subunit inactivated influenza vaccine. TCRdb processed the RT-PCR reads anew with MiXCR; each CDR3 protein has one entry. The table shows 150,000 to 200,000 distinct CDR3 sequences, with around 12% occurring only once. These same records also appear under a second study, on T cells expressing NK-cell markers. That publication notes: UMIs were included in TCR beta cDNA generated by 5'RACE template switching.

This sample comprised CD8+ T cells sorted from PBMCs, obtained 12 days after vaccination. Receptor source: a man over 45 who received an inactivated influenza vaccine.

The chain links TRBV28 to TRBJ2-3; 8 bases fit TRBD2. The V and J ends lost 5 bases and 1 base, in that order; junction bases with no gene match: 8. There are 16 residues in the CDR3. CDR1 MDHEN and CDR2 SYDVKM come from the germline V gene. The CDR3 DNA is TGTGCCAGCAGTCCTTCCCCCGGGAGGGGCACAGATACGCAGTATTTT. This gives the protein CASSPSPGRGTDTQYF.

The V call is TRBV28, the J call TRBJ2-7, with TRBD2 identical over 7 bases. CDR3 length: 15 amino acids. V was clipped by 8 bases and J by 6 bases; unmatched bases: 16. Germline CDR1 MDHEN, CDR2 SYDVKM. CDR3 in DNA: TGTGCCAGCCAAGCAGAGGGAGGGTACATTTCCGAGCAGTACTTC. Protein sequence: CASQAEGGYISEQYF.

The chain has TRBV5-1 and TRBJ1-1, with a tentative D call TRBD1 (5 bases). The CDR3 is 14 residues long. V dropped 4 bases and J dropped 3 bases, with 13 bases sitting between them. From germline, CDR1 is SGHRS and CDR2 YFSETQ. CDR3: CASSRIGRDTEAFF. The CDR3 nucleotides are TGCGCCAGCAGCCGGATTGGCAGGGACACTGAAGCTTTCTTT.

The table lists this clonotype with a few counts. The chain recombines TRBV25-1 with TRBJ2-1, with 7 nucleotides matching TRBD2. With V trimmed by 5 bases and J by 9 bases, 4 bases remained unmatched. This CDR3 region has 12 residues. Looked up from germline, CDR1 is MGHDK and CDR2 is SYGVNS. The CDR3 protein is CASSSWGGEQFF. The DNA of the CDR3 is TGTGCCAGCAGTTCTTGGGGGGGTGAGCAGTTCTTC. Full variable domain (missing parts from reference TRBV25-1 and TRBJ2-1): EADIYQTPRYLVIGTGKKITLECSQTMGHDKMYWYQQDPGMELHLIHYSYGVNSTEKGDLSSESTVSRIRTEHFPLTLESARPSHTSQYLCASSSWGGEQFFGPGTRLTVL.

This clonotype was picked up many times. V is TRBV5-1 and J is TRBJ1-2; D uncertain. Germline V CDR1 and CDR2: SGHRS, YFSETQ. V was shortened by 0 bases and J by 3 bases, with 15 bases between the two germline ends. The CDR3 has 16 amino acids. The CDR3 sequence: CASSLVSRSKDYGYTF. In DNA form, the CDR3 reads TGCGCCAGCAGCTTGGTTTCGAGAAGCAAGGACTATGGCTACACCTTC.

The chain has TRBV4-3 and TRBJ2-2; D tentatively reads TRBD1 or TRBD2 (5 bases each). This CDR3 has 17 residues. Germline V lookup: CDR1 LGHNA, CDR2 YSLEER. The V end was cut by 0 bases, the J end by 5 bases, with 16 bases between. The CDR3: CASSQDEGREITGELFF. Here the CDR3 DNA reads TGCGCCAGCAGCCAAGATGAGGGACGGGAAATTACCGGGGAGCTGTTTTTT.

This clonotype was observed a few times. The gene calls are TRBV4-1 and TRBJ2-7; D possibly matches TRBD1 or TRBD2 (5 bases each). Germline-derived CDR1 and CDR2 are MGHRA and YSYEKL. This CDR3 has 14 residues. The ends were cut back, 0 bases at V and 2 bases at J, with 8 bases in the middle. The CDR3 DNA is TGCGCCAGCAGCCAAGAGGGACCCCCCTACGAGCAGTACTTC. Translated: CASSQEGPPYEQYF.

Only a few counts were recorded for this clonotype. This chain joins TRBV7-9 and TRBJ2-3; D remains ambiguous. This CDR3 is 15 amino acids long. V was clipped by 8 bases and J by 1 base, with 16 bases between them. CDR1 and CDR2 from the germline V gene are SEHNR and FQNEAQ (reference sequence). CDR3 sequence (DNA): TGTGCCAGCTCCCCCCTCTCTCTTGGCACAGATACGCAGTATTTT. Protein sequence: CASSPLSLGTDTQYF. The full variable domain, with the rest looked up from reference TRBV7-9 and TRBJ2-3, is DTGVSQNPRHKITKRGQNVTFRCDPISEHNRLYWYRQTLGQGPEFLTYFQNEAQLEKSRLLSDRFSAERPKGSFSTLEIQRTEQGDSAMYLCASSPLSLGTDTQYFGPGTRLTVL.

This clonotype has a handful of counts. The CDR3 sequence is CASSLRLAGSYNEQFF. DNA for the CDR3: TGTGCCAGCAGCTTAAGACTAGCGGGGTCCTACAATGAGCAGTTCTTC. The rearrangement uses TRBV7-6 and TRBJ2-1; 11 bases are a match to TRBD2. This CDR3 is built from 16 residues. Unmatched junction bases numbered 1, after V lost 2 bases and J lost 1 base. CDR1 and CDR2 from the germline V gene are SGHVS and FNYEAQ.

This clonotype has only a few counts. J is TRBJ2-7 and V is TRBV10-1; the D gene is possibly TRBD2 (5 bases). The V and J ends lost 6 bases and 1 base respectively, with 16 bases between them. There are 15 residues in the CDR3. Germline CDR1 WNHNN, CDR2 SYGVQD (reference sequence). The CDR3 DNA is TGCGCCAGCAGCCCCGGACTTTTGGGTTCCTACGAGCAGTACTTC. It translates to CASSPGLLGSYEQYF.